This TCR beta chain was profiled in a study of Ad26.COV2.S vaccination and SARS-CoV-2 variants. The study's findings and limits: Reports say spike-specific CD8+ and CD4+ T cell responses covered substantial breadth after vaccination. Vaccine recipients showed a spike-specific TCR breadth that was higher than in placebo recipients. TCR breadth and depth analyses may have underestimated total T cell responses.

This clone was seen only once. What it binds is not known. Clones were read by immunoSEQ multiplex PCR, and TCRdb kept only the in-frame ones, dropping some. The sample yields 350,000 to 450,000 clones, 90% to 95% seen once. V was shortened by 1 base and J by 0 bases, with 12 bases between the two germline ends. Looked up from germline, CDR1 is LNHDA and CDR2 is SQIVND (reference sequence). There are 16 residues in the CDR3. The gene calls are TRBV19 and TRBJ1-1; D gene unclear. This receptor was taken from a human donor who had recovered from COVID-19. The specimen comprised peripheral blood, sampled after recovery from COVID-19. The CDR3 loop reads CASSIGGQPMNTEAFF. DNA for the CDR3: TGTGCCAGTAGTATAGGAGGGCAGCCCATGAACACTGAAGCTTTCTTT. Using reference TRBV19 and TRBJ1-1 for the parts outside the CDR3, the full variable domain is DGGITQSPKYLFRKEGQNVTLSCEQNLNHDAMYWYRQDPGQGLRLIYYSQIVNDFQKGDIAEGYSVSREKKESFPLTVTSAQKNPTAFYLCASSIGGQPMNTEAFFGQGTRLTVV.